Listed below are T cell receptor beta chains from one sample, sequenced in a study of prognosis after radiotherapy for stage I lung cancer. Using its own MiXCR run on the multiplex PCR reads, TCRdb lists one record per CDR3 protein. The repertoire holds 25,000 to 35,000 distinct CDR3 sequences, less than 35% seen once, with roughly 34% in the top ten. Sequences were derived from PBMCs, sampled before or after stereotactic body radiation therapy (not recorded which). The source is a donor over 45 with non-small cell lung cancer. CDR3s include the opening cysteine and the closing phenylalanine or tryptophan. The order of the fields is V gene, J gene, clone size, CDR3 protein. Expanded clones are given a class, and other clones once, few, many or no size at all.

V: TRBV5-1; J: TRBJ1-1; size: many; CDR3: CASSPTVATEAFF
V: TRBV7-9; J: TRBJ2-7; size: many; CDR3: CASSPQDYEQYF
V: TRBV12-3/TRBV12-4; J: TRBJ1-1; size: many; CDR3: CASTPRQGDTEAFF
V: TRBV19; J: TRBJ1-2; size: many; CDR3: CASSAAMGYGYTF
V: TRBV5-1; J: TRBJ2-2; size: .; CDR3: CASSLGAGVSTGELFF
V: TRBV12-5; J: TRBJ2-6; size: many; CDR3: CASGPLSGANVLTF
V: TRBV5-1; J: TRBJ2-7; size: many; CDR3: CASTPTSGSSYEQYF
V: TRBV5-1; J: TRBJ2-3; size: many; CDR3: CASSLEEWSDTQYF
V: TRBV6-1; J: TRBJ2-7; size: many; CDR3: CASSEAGRSSYEQYF
V: TRBV14; J: TRBJ1-2; size: many; CDR3: CASSRDRGYGYTF
V: TRBV2; J: TRBJ1-5; size: many; CDR3: CASAIQQGTGQPQHF
V: TRBV28; J: TRBJ2-7; size: many; CDR3: CASSPRTGAYEQYF
V: TRBV20-1; J: TRBJ1-2; size: many; CDR3: CSAGEGASYGYTF
V: TRBV6-1; J: TRBJ2-1; size: many; CDR3: CASPGRDRGRNEQFF
V: TRBV24-1; J: TRBJ2-3; size: .; CDR3: CATSAAGEGTDTQYF
V: TRBV4-1; J: TRBJ1-1; size: few; CDR3: CASSQDRQVSRAFF
V: TRBV10-3; J: TRBJ2-2; size: many; CDR3: CAISELLAGTGELFF
V: TRBV29-1; J: TRBJ2-5; size: many; CDR3: CSVASGSRETQYF
V: TRBV6-2/TRBV6-3; J: TRBJ2-3; size: once; CDR3: CASSLTIGRATDAQYF
V: TRBV7-9; J: TRBJ1-2; size: many; CDR3: CASSLLGTGGYTF
V: TRBV12-3/TRBV12-4; J: TRBJ2-1; size: many; CDR3: CASSPLGRGSSYNEQFF
V: TRBV7-2; J: TRBJ2-1; size: .; CDR3: CASSLRGGRVRNEQLF
V: TRBV28; J: TRBJ1-2; size: .; CDR3: CASSRPGPGRGYTF
V: TRBV29-1; J: TRBJ1-1; size: many; CDR3: CSARQWDRDTEAFF
V: TRBV10-3; J: TRBJ2-3; size: many; CDR3: CAIKNPPSTDTQYF
V: TRBV11-3; J: TRBJ2-2; size: .; CDR3: CASSLVAGTGELFF
V: TRBV7-3; J: TRBJ2-3; size: many; CDR3: CASSYLGGGADTQYF
V: TRBV28; J: TRBJ2-1; size: many; CDR3: CASSLIYNEQFF
V: TRBV5-6; J: TRBJ1-2; size: many; CDR3: CASRTSPGQGDFAHGYTF
V: TRBV11-2; J: TRBJ1-2; size: .; CDR3: CASSSPRQVGHGYAF
V: TRBV20-1; J: TRBJ1-4; size: many; CDR3: CSARAGLREKLFF
V: TRBV5-1; J: TRBJ2-1; size: many; CDR3: CASSDTLAGEGDEQFF
V: TRBV7-3; J: TRBJ2-1; size: many; CDR3: CASTTGPGYNEQFF
V: TRBV2; J: TRBJ1-3; size: many; CDR3: CASSEEQGPSGNTIYF
V: TRBV6-1; J: TRBJ2-1; size: many; CDR3: CASREPPIGTDPNEQFF
V: TRBV2; J: TRBJ2-3; size: many; CDR3: CASVKQRYFTDTQYF
V: TRBV5-5; J: TRBJ1-6; size: .; CDR3: CASSLRTGIYNSPLHF
V: TRBV19; J: TRBJ2-3; size: .; CDR3: CASSVRRGQGVPERVPTDTQYF
V: TRBV12-3/TRBV12-4; J: TRBJ2-1; size: many; CDR3: CASSSVEGNEQFF
V: TRBV30; J: TRBJ2-2; size: many; CDR3: CARGGLGRARTGELFF
V: TRBV19; J: TRBJ2-7; size: many; CDR3: CASSIAGAYEQYF
V: TRBV2; J: TRBJ1-5; size: .; CDR3: CASSGGRGGKPQNF
V: TRBV20-1; J: TRBJ2-1; size: many; CDR3: CSASGRYSYNEQFF
V: TRBV5-8; J: TRBJ2-7; size: many; CDR3: CASSLSGGLGEQYF
V: TRBV6-1; J: TRBJ2-5; size: many; CDR3: CAGGLAGLQETQYF
V: TRBV11-3; J: TRBJ1-1; size: many; CDR3: CASSFGDTEAFF
V: TRBV14; J: TRBJ2-1; size: many; CDR3: CASSHGTSGTYNEQFF
V: TRBV6-1; J: TRBJ2-1; size: many; CDR3: CASSITVGSYNEQFF
V: TRBV12-3/TRBV12-4; J: TRBJ2-2; size: many; CDR3: CASRAKNTGELFF
V: TRBV5-1; J: TRBJ2-2; size: many; CDR3: CASSLGLAGGYGELFF
V: TRBV6-2/TRBV6-3; J: TRBJ2-5; size: many; CDR3: CASSRRGVGQETQYF
V: TRBV5-8; J: TRBJ1-6; size: many; CDR3: CASSLQGTRDSPLHF
V: TRBV6-1; J: TRBJ2-6; size: .; CDR3: CASSPIGCSGANVLTF